Below, 19 T cell receptor beta chains from the same sample are listed, as sequenced in a study of blood T cell repertoires in COVID-19. The method was immunoSEQ multiplex PCR; TCRdb's version includes in-frame clones alone and lacks a portion of them. The repertoire holds a few hundred thousand clones, with about 85% as singletons. Specimen: PBMCs or T cells enriched from blood (not recorded which). The receptors were gathered from a woman aged 55-70 years who had recovered from COVID-19.

The gene calls are TRBV10-3 and TRBJ2-3; the D gene is possibly TRBD2 (5 bases). The CDR3 totals 13 residues. V lost 2 bases to trimming and J lost 5 bases, with 8 bases between them. The germline gives CDR1 ENHRY, CDR2 SYGVKD. The CDR3: CAISEKGEDTQYF. In DNA form, the CDR3 reads TGTGCCATCAGTGAGAAGGGAGAAGATACGCAGTATTTT.

The CDR3 nucleotides are TGTGCCAGCTCACCAACCGGGACAGGCGGCACAGATACGCAGTATTTT. It translates to CASSPTGTGGTDTQYF. The V call is TRBV18, the J call TRBJ2-3; TRBD1 aligns across 8 bases. Germline-derived CDR1 and CDR2 are KGHSH and LQKENI. J lost 1 base, V lost 2 bases, and 5 bases had no gene match. This CDR3 is built from 16 residues.

The V and J genes are TRBV6-5 and TRBJ1-2; a possible D gene is TRBD1 (5 bases). V lost 2 bases and J 0 bases, leaving 13 bases between the germline ends. The CDR3 runs 16 residues. CDR1 and CDR2 (germline): MNHEY, SVGAGI. CDR3 region: CASSYGAGLTNYGYTF. CDR3 nucleotides: TGTGCCAGCAGTTACGGGGCAGGGCTGACTAACTATGGCTACACCTTC.

The chain employs TRBV9 and TRBJ2-7, with D uncertain. This CDR3 has 13 residues. Looked up from germline, CDR1 is SGDLS and CDR2 is YYNGEE. V shed 0 bases and J shed 3 bases, with 7 bases lying between them. This chain's CDR3 is CASSVGESYEQYF. As DNA, the CDR3 is TGTGCCAGCAGCGTAGGAGAAAGCTACGAGCAGTACTTC.

This sequence joins TRBV5-8 and TRBJ2-3, with a possible D match to TRBD1 (6 bases). The V end lost 7 bases, the J end lost 0 bases, and 15 bases lay between the germline ends. Looked up from germline, CDR1 is SGHTS and CDR2 is YDEGEE. This CDR3 contains 15 residues. This CDR3 reads CASSEGHSSTDTQYF. CDR3 DNA: TGTGCCAGCTCTGAGGGACACTCAAGCACAGATACGCAGTATTTT.

For this clone: Other DNA sequences in this sample translate to the same CDR3. The chain couples TRBV5-6 to TRBJ1-1; possibly TRBD1 for D (5 bases). Germline V gives CDR1 SGHDT, CDR2 YYEEEE. V was trimmed by 2 bases and J by 1 base, leaving 9 bases between them. The CDR3 consists of 14 residues. The chain's CDR3 is CASSLGRGNTEAFF. The CDR3 bases are TGTGCCAGCAGCTTAGGGAGGGGGAACACTGAAGCTTTCTTT.

This sequence joins TRBV27 and TRBJ2-5; 8 bases are shared with TRBD2. Germline V lookup: CDR1 MNHEY, CDR2 SMNVEV (reference sequence). This CDR3 comprises 13 residues. J was trimmed by 2 bases and V by 4 bases; bases with no gene match: 0. CDR3 loop: CASSSSGQETQYF. The CDR3 DNA reads TGTGCCAGCAGTTCTAGCGGGCAAGAGACCCAGTACTTC.

In nucleotides, the CDR3 is TGTGCCTGGAGTAGGGTGAGGACAGGGAGGAGCTCCTATAATTCACCCCTCCACTTT. It specifies CAWSRVRTGRSSYNSPLHF. The chain links TRBV30 to TRBJ1-6, with 8 nucleotides matching TRBD1. The CDR3 runs 19 residues. Germline CDR1 is GTSNPN and CDR2 is SVGIG (reference sequence). Trimming at V came to 2 bases and at J to 0 bases, leaving 12 bases not matched to a gene. Drawing the rest from reference TRBV30 and TRBJ1-6, the complete variable domain is SQTIHQWPATLVQPVGSPLSLECTVEGTSNPNLYWYRQAAGRGLQLLFYSVGIGQISSEVPQNLSASRPQDRQFILSSKKLLLSDSGFYLCAWSRVRTGRSSYNSPLHFGNGTRLTVT.

This chain links TRBV5-1 with TRBJ1-3; D is ambiguous. V gave up 5 bases and J gave up 0 bases, with 9 bases separating them. The CDR3 is made up of 14 amino acids. In germline, CDR1 is SGHRS, CDR2 YFSETQ. The CDR3 protein is CASRGRYSGNTIYF. CDR3 in DNA: TGCGCCAGCAGAGGGAGATACTCTGGAAACACCATATATTTT.

This clone was counted a single time. In DNA, the CDR3 is TGTGCCAGCAGCTTGGGGGCTCAGTCTTACGAGCAGTACGTC. Translating gives CASSLGAQSYEQYV. This chain links TRBV5-5 with TRBJ2-7; D ambiguous. The V gene lost 0 bases and the J gene lost 4 bases, with 11 bases spanning the gap. The CDR3 is 14 amino acids. Germline V gene lookup returns CDR1 SGHKS and CDR2 YYEKEE (reference sequence).

For this clone: The sample carries other DNA sequences with the same CDR3. The chain couples TRBV6-1 to TRBJ1-5; D unclear. The CDR3 has 14 amino acids. Trimming removed 3 bases from V and 3 bases from J, with 9 bases in between. Germline CDR1 MNHNS, CDR2 SASEGT. The CDR3 region is CASSELGVNQPQHF. The CDR3 DNA sequence: TGTGCCAGCAGTGAGTTGGGAGTCAATCAGCCCCAGCATTTT.

The CDR3 sequence is CSVEPVSYNEQFF. The CDR3 DNA reads as TGCAGCGTTGAACCGGTTTCCTACAATGAGCAGTTCTTC. The V gene is TRBV29-1, the J gene TRBJ2-1; no reliable D call. Deletions cut 2 bases from V and 1 base from J, with 6 bases between. The CDR3 length is 13 residues. The germline CDR1 and CDR2 sequences are SQVTM and ANQGSEA.

V usage is TRBV21-1 and J usage is TRBJ1-2. TRBV21-1 is listed as a pseudogene. There are 15 residues in the CDR3. The CDR3 bases are TGTGCCAGCAGCAAAAATGAGGCCAGATTCTATGGCTACACCTTC. This codes for CASSKNEARFYGYTF.

The genes are TRBV7-8 and TRBJ2-7, with 7 bases fitting TRBD2. This CDR3 comprises 17 residues. V dropped 0 bases and J dropped 4; count of bases not matched to a gene: 12. Per the germline V gene, CDR1 is SGHVS and CDR2 is FQNEAQ. CDR3 bases: TGTGCCAGCAGCTTAGCTGGCGGCGGGGGTCCCTTTTACGAGCAGTACGTC. It codes for CASSLAGGGGPFYEQYV.

The rearrangement uses TRBV28 and TRBJ1-2; D unresolved. The germline V gene encodes CDR1 MDHEN and CDR2 SYDVKM. This CDR3 contains 14 residues. V lost 7 bases and J 0 bases, leaving 12 bases between the germline ends. CDR3 residues: CASTPVQANYGYTF. CDR3 bases: TGTGCCAGCACCCCAGTCCAGGCTAACTATGGCTACACCTTC.

This rearrangement joins TRBV30 to TRBJ2-6; tentatively, D is TRBD2 (6 bases). The CDR3 is 13 amino acids. CDR1 and CDR2 (germline): GTSNPN, SVGIG (reference sequence). The ends were cut back, 0 bases at V and 10 bases at J, with 10 bases in the middle. CDR3 sequence: CAWSVGTGNVLTF. The CDR3 bases are TGTGCCTGGAGTGTCGGGACTGGGAACGTCCTGACTTTC.

This clone was counted a few times. The V gene is TRBV2, the J gene TRBJ2-1, with 8 bases aligning to TRBD1. The CDR3 consists of 16 residues. The germline V gene has CDR1 SNHLY and CDR2 FYNNEI. Trimming cost V 8 bases and J 0 bases; bases outside gene matches: 9. CDR3 in DNA: TGTGCCAGCGACCCTGGACAGGGAAGCTCCTACAATGAGCAGTTCTTC. Its protein is CASDPGQGSSYNEQFF. Filled out from reference TRBV2 and TRBJ2-1, the complete variable domain reads EPEVTQTPSHQVTQMGQEVILRCVPISNHLYFYWYRQILGQKVEFLVSFYNNEISEKSEIFDDQFSVERPDGSNFTLKIRSTKLEDSAMYFCASDPGQGSSYNEQFFGPGTRLTVL.

This clone was seen only once. This chain joins TRBV4-1 and TRBJ1-2, with TRBD1 matching 7 bases. From germline, CDR1 is MGHRA and CDR2 YSYEKL. V gave up 2 bases and J gave up 6 bases; unmatched junction bases: 3. The CDR3 runs to 13 residues. In DNA form, the CDR3 reads TGCGCCAGCAGCCAACCGGGACAGAATGGCTACACCTTC. This codes for CASSQPGQNGYTF.

The chain uses TRBV11-2 and TRBJ1-1; D is undetermined. V gave up 4 bases and J gave up 0 bases, with 6 bases separating them. Germline loops: CDR1 SGHAT, CDR2 FQNNGV. The CDR3 length is 13 residues. DNA of the CDR3: TGTGCCAGCAGCTATATAATGAACACTGAAGCTTTCTTT. Its translation is CASSYIMNTEAFF.